This entry describes one T cell receptor beta chain. The source of the sample is a study of CD8 T cells in Susac syndrome. Germline CDR1 and CDR2: SQVTM and ANQGSEA. Trimming pared 1 base from V and 2 bases from J, leaving 8 bases between. The CDR3 has 14 amino acids. Sequencing of TCR beta was undertaken in CD8+ and CD4+ T cells derived from blood. Random hexamers served to reverse transcribe about 0.5 to 1 ug RNA. It was immunoSEQ multiplex PCR that amplified TCR beta CDR3 across 54 Vbeta and 13 Jbeta. TCRdb ran MiXCR on the immunoSEQ multiplex PCR reads and lists one entry per CDR3 protein. The profile covers about 140,000 distinct CDR3 sequences, with approximately 95% appearing a single time and roughly 0.14% taken by the ten largest.

The sequenced sample consisted of CD4+ T cells from PBMCs. This TCR was sampled from a human donor with Susac syndrome. This sequence joins TRBV29-1 and TRBJ2-2, with D perhaps TRBD1 (5 bases). The CDR3: CSVEGGSNTGELFF. In nucleotides, the CDR3 is TGCAGCGTTGAAGGGGGCAGCAACACCGGGGAGCTGTTTTTT.